This TCR beta chain is from a study of Ad26.COV2.S vaccination and SARS-CoV-2 variants. Study information: Doses of Ad26.COV2.S were injected into muscle once or twice, 56 days apart.

Germline values: CDR1 KGHDR, CDR2 SFDVKD. The CDR3 has 13 residues. J was trimmed by 5 bases and V by 8 bases; bases with no gene match: 6. A note on this clone: Its antigen is undetermined.

Notes on the study in general: From the TCR breadth and depth analyses, total T cell responses may have been underestimated.

Treatment meaning: 15 to 20 received Ad26.COV2.S at low or high dose, single or two shots; roughly five received placebo; per-sample allocation not given. After the first vaccine or placebo injection, samples were drawn on day 63. A Boston adult aged 18-55 years was the donor. Some clones are missing from TCRdb's copy, which holds only in-frame ones; the method was immunoSEQ multiplex PCR. The sample has roughly 350,000 clones; approximately 86% are singletons. V usage is TRBV24-1 and J usage is TRBJ2-3; 7 bases align to TRBD1. The sequencing used peripheral blood, collected in a trial of Ad26.COV2.S vaccine versus placebo. The origin of this receptor is a person aged 18 to 65 who received the Ad26.COV2.S COVID-19 vaccine or a placebo. CDR3 bases: TGTGCCACCAAAGGGGGCGCAATAGATACGCAGTATTTT. Translation gives CATKGGAIDTQYF.